This TCR beta chain was profiled in a study of T-cell reconstitution after alpha-beta-depleted transplantation in children. The germline V gene has CDR1 MNHNS and CDR2 SASEGT. The CDR3 extends over 15 amino acids. J lost 4 bases, V lost 7 bases, and 11 bases had no gene match. As it was prepared, the TCRbeta library received unique molecular identifiers. TCRdb used MiXCR to reprocess the PCR reads, holding one entry per CDR3 protein. Of about 200,000 distinct CDR3 sequences in the sample, about 7% were seen once. The sequence was obtained from a boy younger than 10 with acute lymphoblastic leukemia, due to receive a stem cell transplant. This specimen was PBMCs, taken before TCRalphabeta/CD19-depleted stem cell transplant. This rearrangement joins TRBV6-1 to TRBJ2-7; 9 bases are shared with TRBD2. CDR3 DNA sequence: TGTGCCAGCACTCCAGCAGCGGGAGGAATATACGAGCAGTACTTC. The encoded protein is CASTPAAGGIYEQYF.